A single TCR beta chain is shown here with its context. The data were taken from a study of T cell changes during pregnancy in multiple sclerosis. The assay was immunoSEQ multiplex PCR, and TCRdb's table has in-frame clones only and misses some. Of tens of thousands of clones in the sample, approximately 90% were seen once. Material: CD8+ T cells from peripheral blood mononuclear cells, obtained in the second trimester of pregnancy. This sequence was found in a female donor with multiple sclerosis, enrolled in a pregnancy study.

The chain's CDR3 is CASSQDGGTGIQPLHF. The CDR3 nucleotides read TGTGCCAGCAGCCAAGATGGCGGGACAGGGATACAACCCCTCCACTTT. The J gene is TRBJ1-6, the V gene TRBV14; TRBD1 agrees at 9 bases. The CDR3 runs to 16 residues. V shed 0 bases, J shed 12 bases, and the junction held 9 bases outside the gene matches. Per germline, CDR1 SGHDN and CDR2 FVKESK.